This TCR beta chain was obtained from a study of molecular identifiers for immune sequencing clone quantification. Worth noting for this clonotype: One base away lies a much larger clone, so this may be a sequencing read error.

With 7 bases removed from V and 6 bases from J, the gap between germline ends came to 20 bases. CDR1 is SGHDT and CDR2 is YYEEEE in the germline V gene. The length of the CDR3 is 15 residues. TCRdb analysed the PCR reads with MiXCR anew, one entry per CDR3 protein. The table includes some 650,000 distinct CDR3 sequences, just under 20% detected once. Sequencing input: naive CD8+ T cells from blood, with Jurkat cell RNA spiked in. Subset given: FACS-sorted CD8+CD4-CCR7+CD45RA+ naive T cells. The receptor's source is a human donor in good health. Some libraries in this study had Jurkat cell RNA spiked in. V and J are TRBV5-6 and TRBJ1-5; D perhaps matches TRBD1 (6 bases). The CDR3 region is CASSTAGQISQPQHF. The CDR3 DNA sequence: TGTGCCAGCTCCACTGCCGGACAGATCAGTCAGCCCCAGCATTTT.